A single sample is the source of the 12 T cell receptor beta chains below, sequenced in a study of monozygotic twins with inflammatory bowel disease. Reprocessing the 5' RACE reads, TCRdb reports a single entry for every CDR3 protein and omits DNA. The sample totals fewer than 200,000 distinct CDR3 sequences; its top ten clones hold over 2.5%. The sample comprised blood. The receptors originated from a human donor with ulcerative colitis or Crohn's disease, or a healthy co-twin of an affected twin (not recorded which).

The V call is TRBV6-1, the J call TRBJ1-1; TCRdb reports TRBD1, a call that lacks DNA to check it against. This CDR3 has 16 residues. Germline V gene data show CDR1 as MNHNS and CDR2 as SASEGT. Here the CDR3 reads CASSPGTGGVYRDAFF.

CDR3 region: CASSLKAAGGDTQYF. V usage is TRBV11-3 and J usage is TRBJ2-3; TCRdb's assignment of TRBD2 cannot be checked, as there is no DNA. The CDR3 is made up of 15 amino acids. Germline V gives CDR1 SGHNT, CDR2 YENEEA.

CDR3: CATKRNTEAFF. The chain has TRBV24-1 and TRBJ1-1. Germline V gene sequence: CDR1 KGHDR, CDR2 SFDVKD. This CDR3 has 11 residues.

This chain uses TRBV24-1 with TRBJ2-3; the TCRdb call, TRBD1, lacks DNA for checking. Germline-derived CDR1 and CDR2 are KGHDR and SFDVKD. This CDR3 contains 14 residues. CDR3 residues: CATCGAGYGDTQYF.

The CDR3 reads CASSSRPGTGGGYNSPLHF. The chain links TRBV11-2 to TRBJ1-6; TCRdb's D gene call, TRBD1, goes unchecked for lack of DNA. The germline V gene has CDR1 SGHAT and CDR2 FQNNGV. The CDR3 is 19 residues long.

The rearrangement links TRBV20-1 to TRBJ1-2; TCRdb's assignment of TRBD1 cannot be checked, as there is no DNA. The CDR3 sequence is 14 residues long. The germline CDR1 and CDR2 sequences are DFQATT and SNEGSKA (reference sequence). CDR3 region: CSAGERGRSYGYTF.

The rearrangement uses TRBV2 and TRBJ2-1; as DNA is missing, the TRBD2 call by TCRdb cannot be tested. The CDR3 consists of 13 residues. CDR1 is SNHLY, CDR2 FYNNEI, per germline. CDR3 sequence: CAARLAGVNEQFF.

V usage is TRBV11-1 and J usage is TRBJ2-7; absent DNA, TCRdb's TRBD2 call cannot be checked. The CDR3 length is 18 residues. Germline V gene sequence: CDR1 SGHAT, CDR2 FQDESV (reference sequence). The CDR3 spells CASSAFPLEGKDGYEQYF.

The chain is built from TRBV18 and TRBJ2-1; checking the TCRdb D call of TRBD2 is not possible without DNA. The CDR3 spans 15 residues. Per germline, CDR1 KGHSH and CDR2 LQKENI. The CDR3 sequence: CASSPLTSEYNEQFF.

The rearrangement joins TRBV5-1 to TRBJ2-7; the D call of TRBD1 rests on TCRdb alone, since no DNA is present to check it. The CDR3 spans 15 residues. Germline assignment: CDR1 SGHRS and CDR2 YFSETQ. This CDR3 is CASSLDTGSSYEQYF.

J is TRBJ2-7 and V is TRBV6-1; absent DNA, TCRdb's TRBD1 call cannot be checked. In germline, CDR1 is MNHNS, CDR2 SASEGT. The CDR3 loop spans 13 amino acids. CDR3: CASSGDRLKEQYF.

CDR3 protein: CASSLAGFSYEQYF. V and J are TRBV5-1 and TRBJ2-7. This CDR3 spans 14 amino acids. The germline CDR1 and CDR2 sequences are SGHRS and YFSETQ. The complete variable domain, with remaining parts taken from reference TRBV5-1 and TRBJ2-7, reads KAGVTQTPRYLIKTRGQQVTLSCSPISGHRSVSWYQQTPGQGLQFLFEYFSETQRNKGNFPGRFSGRQFSNSRSEMNVSTLELGDSALYLCASSLAGFSYEQYFGPGTRLTVT.